Below, one T cell receptor beta chain is given with its context. This entry belongs to a study of blood T cell repertoires in COVID-19. Across the study: From the United States, Italy and Spain came samples of acute and convalescent COVID-19. PBMCs, B-cell-depleted T cells, or T cells provided the cDNA or gDNA that made up the material.

As processed by the authors: Amplified reference gene primers provided the basis for estimating nucleated cell counts. The repertoire was sequenced with immunoSEQ multiplex PCR; TCRdb's copy has only in-frame clones and lacks some. V and J calls and clone size are those listed in that table; D and trimming were worked out from the DNA. In the table there are about 120,000 clones, 70% to 90% of which are singletons. This sequence was found in a woman in her fifties or sixties with active or convalescent COVID-19. The sequenced sample consisted of peripheral blood.

DNA for the CDR3: TGTGCCAGCAGTTTGGGGCTAGCGGGAGGGATCAATGAGCAGTTCTTC. This translates into CASSLGLAGGINEQFF. The V gene is TRBV28, the J gene TRBJ2-1; TRBD2 agrees at 12 bases. V lost 3 bases to trimming and J lost 6 bases; unmatched junction nucleotides: 6. The length of the CDR3 is 16 residues. Germline V gene data show CDR1 as MDHEN and CDR2 as SYDVKM.